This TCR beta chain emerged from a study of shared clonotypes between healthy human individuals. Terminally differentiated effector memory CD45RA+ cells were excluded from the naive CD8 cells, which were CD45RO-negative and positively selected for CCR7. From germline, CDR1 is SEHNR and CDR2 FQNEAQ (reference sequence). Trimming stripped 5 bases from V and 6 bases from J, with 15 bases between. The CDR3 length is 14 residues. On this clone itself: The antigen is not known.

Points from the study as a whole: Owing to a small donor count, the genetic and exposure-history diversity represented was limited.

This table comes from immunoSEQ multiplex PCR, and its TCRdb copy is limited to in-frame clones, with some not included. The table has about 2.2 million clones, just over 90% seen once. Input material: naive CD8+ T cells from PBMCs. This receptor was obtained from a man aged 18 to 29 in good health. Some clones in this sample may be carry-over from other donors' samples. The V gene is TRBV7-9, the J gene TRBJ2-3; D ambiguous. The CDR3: CASSTLFPRDTQYF. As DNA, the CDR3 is TGTGCCAGCAGCACACTCTTTCCCCGGGATACGCAGTATTTT. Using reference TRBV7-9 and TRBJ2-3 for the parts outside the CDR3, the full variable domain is DTGVSQNPRHKITKRGQNVTFRCDPISEHNRLYWYRQTLGQGPEFLTYFQNEAQLEKSRLLSDRFSAERPKGSFSTLEIQRTEQGDSAMYLCASSTLFPRDTQYFGPGTRLTVL.